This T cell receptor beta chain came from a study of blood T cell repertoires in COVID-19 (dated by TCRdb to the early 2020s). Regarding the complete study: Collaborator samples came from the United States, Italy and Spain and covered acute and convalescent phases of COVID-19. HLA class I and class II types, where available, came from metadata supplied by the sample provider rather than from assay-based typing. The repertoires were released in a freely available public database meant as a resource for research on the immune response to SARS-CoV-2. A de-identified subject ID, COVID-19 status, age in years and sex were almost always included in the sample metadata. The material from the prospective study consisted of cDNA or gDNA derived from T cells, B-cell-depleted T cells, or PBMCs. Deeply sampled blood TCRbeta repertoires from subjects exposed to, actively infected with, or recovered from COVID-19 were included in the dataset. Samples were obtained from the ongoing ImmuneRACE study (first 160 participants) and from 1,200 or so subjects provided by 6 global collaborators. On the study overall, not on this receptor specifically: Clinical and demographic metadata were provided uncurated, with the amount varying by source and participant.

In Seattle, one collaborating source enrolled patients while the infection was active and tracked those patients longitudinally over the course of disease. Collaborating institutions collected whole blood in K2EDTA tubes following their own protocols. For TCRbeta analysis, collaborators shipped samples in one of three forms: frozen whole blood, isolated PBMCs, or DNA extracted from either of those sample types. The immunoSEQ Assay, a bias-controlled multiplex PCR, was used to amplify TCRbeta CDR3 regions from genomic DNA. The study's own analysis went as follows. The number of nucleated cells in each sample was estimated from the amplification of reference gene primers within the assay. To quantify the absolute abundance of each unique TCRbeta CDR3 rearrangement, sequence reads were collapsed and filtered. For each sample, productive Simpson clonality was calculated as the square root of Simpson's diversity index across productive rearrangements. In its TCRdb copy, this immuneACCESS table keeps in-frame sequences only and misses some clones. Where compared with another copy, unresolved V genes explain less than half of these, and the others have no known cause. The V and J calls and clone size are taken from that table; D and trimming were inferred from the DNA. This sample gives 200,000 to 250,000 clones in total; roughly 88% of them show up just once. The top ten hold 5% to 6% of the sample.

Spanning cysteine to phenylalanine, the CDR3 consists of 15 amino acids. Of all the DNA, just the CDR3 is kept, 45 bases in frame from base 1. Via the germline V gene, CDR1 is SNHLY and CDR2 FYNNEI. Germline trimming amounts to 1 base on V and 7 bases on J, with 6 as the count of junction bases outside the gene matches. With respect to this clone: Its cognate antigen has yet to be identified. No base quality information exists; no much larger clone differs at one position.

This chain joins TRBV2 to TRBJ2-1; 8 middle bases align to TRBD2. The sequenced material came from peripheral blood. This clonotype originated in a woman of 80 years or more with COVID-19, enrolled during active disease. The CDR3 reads CASSEGTGGKNEQFF. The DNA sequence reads TGTGCCAGCAGTGAAGGAACGGGGGGGAAGAATGAGCAGTTCTTC. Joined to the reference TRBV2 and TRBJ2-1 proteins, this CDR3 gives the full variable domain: EPEVTQTPSHQVTQMGQEVILRCVPISNHLYFYWYRQILGQKVEFLVSFYNNEISEKSEIFDDQFSVERPDGSNFTLKIRSTKLEDSAMYFCASSEGTGGKNEQFFGPGTRLTVL.